This entry describes one TCR beta chain. The antigen is unknown. This specimen belongs to a study of shared clonotypes between healthy human individuals. Study context: Per donor, three plates held CD4 naive cells, three held CD4 memory, two held CD8 naive and one held CD8 memory. Whole-study results and caveats: Larger estimated richness was generally recorded for naive subsets relative to memory subsets.

With V trimmed by 4 bases and J by 5 bases, 14 bases remained unmatched. The CDR3 is 17 amino acids. Germline CDR1 and CDR2: SGDLS and YYNGEE. Using immunoSEQ multiplex PCR, the repertoire was profiled, and TCRdb retains in-frame clones only, with some absent. The repertoire has some 650,000 clones, roughly 97% of them found once; the top ten carry 0.045% to 0.06%. This receptor was identified in a woman under 40 in good health. Input material: naive CD4+ T cells sorted from blood. Subset specified: CD45RA+ positively selected. This chain links TRBV9 with TRBJ2-5; 10 bases are a match to TRBD2. The DNA of the CDR3 is TGTGCCAGCAGCCGAGCTCTGGGGCTAGCGGGAGAGGAGACCCAGTACTTC. Its protein product is CASSRALGLAGEETQYF.